This T cell receptor (beta chain) was sequenced for a study of tumor and adjacent non-tumor tissue in lung cancer. Study results and limitations: Top 100 clones took a larger repertoire share in normal lung. Tumor tissue had significantly higher TCR diversity than normal lung.

RNA was extracted from bulk tissue without any cell sorting. Chemotherapy-naive patients with new lung cancer underwent thoracic surgery in China, August–late 2014. To note about this clonotype: What it binds is unknown.

TCRbeta libraries were built with three rounds of nested PCR, modified from ARM-PCR. TCRdb re-derived calls from the multiplex PCR reads in MiXCR, one entry per CDR3 protein. The table records over 130,000 distinct CDR3 sequences, approximately 72% of them present only once. V dropped 9 bases and J dropped 6 bases, with 19 bases sitting between them. Germline CDR1 and CDR2: MNHEY and SVGAGI. The CDR3 loop spans 14 amino acids. This TCR was sampled from a man aged 55 to 70 with small cell lung cancer. The genes are TRBV6-5 and TRBJ2-3, with TRBD2 as a possible D gene (5 bases). The sequenced material came from lung tumor tissue. In nucleotides, the CDR3 is TGTGCCAGTAATTACCTTCCGGGGATGGATACGCAGTATTTT. It is translated as CASNYLPGMDTQYF.